These T cell receptor beta chains were read from a single sample in a study of T cells after yellow fever vaccination. TCRdb re-analysed the 5' RACE reads in MiXCR, keeping a single row per CDR3 protein. The sample yields 600,000 to 750,000 distinct CDR3 sequences, roughly 12% seen once. Specimen: PBMCs, collected on the day of the yellow fever booster vaccination. The receptor set was obtained from a man aged 30-40 years who received the YFV17D yellow fever vaccine. The CDR3 runs from the conserved cysteine through the conserved F or W. A D gene is named only where the DNA matches it firmly. Expanded clones are given a class, and other clones once, few, many or no size at all.

clone_size	v_call	cdr3_length	d_call	j_call	cdr3_nt	cdr3_aa
few	TRBV5-4	16	TRBD2	TRBJ2-1	TGTGCCAGCAGCCGTAGCGGGAGGGCCTTCTGGTTAGGGCAGTTCTTC	CASSRSGRAFWLGQFF
many	TRBV6-6	13	NA	TRBJ1-1	TGTGCCAGCAGTAACACAGGACCGACTGAAGCTTTCTTT	CASSNTGPTEAFF
many	TRBV5-1	15	NA	TRBJ2-1	TGCGCCAGCAGCCACCGTACCCCCTCCTACAATGAGCAGTTCTTC	CASSHRTPSYNEQFF
NA	TRBV10-2	14	TRBD2	TRBJ2-7	TGCGCCAGCAGTGGGACTAGCGGGAAATACGAGCAGTACTTC	CASSGTSGKYEQYF
many	TRBV28	17	NA	TRBJ2-2	TGTGCCAGCAGTTTATTAAGGGTTAGCACCGGCACCGGGGAGCTGTTTTTT	CASSLLRVSTGTGELFF
many	TRBV5-6	16	NA	TRBJ2-2	TGTGCCAGCAGCTTCTCGGCCAAGCGCGACACCGGGGAGCTGTTTTTT	CASSFSAKRDTGELFF
NA	TRBV11-3	14	NA	TRBJ2-1	TGTGCCAGCGGAGCAGGGGGGCCCTACAATGAGCAGTTCTTC	CASGAGGPYNEQFF
many	TRBV7-2	14	NA	TRBJ2-3	TGTGCCAGCAGCTCTATGGATTTTAGGGATACGCAGTATTTT	CASSSMDFRDTQYF
NA	TRBV6-1	14	NA	TRBJ2-3	TGTGCCAGCAGTGTCTTTCATAGCACAGATACGCAGTATTTT	CASSVFHSTDTQYF
many	TRBV6-1	15	TRBD2	TRBJ2-3	TGTGCCAGCAGTATTAGCGGGATAAGCACAGATACGCAGTATTTT	CASSISGISTDTQYF
many	TRBV6-2/TRBV6-3	13	NA	TRBJ2-5	TGTGCCAGCAGTGCTCCAGGGCGAGAGACCCAGTACTTC	CASSAPGRETQYF
NA	TRBV5-1	13	NA	TRBJ2-7	TGCGCCAGCAGCTCCCAAGGGGGGGTCGAGCAGTACTTC	CASSSQGGVEQYF
few	TRBV29-1	15	TRBD2	TRBJ2-5	TGCAGCGTTGAGGCCCTTAGCGGGAGAGCAGAGACCCAGTACTTC	CSVEALSGRAETQYF
few	TRBV12-3/TRBV12-4	14	NA	TRBJ2-1	TGTGCCAGCAGTAGAAAGGGAGCGGCATATGAGCAGTTCTTC	CASSRKGAAYEQFF
NA	TRBV7-8	13	NA	TRBJ2-7	TGTGCCAGCAGCCCACAGGGCTTTGGTCAGCAGTACTTC	CASSPQGFGQQYF
few	TRBV7-2	14	TRBD1	TRBJ2-5	TGTGCCAGCAGAAGACCGGGACAGGGATGGTCGCAGTACTTC	CASRRPGQGWSQYF
NA	TRBV7-9	14	NA	TRBJ1-1	TGTGCCAGCAGCCAAACCGACAGGAACACTGAAGCTTTCTTT	CASSQTDRNTEAFF
many	TRBV7-2	14	TRBD2	TRBJ2-7	TGTGCCAGCAGTTCCGGACTAGCGGGAGTTGAGCAGTACTTC	CASSSGLAGVEQYF
few	TRBV5-6	14	TRBD1	TRBJ2-7	TGTGCCAGCAGCGATTGGGACAGAATCCCCGAGCAGTACTTC	CASSDWDRIPEQYF
few	TRBV30	12	NA	TRBJ1-2	TGTGCCTGGACATCCTCTAACTATGGCTACACCTTC	CAWTSSNYGYTF
NA	TRBV20-1	12	NA	TRBJ2-7	TGCAGTGCTACCCTACAGGGCTACGAGCAGTACTTC	CSATLQGYEQYF
NA	TRBV20-1	13	NA	TRBJ2-3	TGCAGCCAGCAGGCGGATAGCACAGATACGCAGTATTTT	CSQQADSTDTQYF
NA	TRBV19	15	TRBD1	TRBJ2-5	TGTGCCAGTAGTCCAGGGGGCGCATTACGAGAGACCCAGTACTTC	CASSPGGALRETQYF
NA	TRBV5-1	14	NA	TRBJ2-3	TGCGCCAGCAGCTTGGGGAGTGTTAAAGATACGCAGTATTTT	CASSLGSVKDTQYF
NA	TRBV29-1	13	NA	TRBJ1-5	TGCAGCGTCGCGACTGGTTGGTATCAGCCCCAGCATTTT	CSVATGWYQPQHF
NA	TRBV7-3	15	NA	TRBJ2-1	TGTGCCAGCAGCTTAACGCTCACTCCAGGAGGTGAGCAGTTCTTC	CASSLTLTPGGEQFF
NA	TRBV6-2/TRBV6-3	18	TRBD2	TRBJ2-3	TGTGCCAGCAGTTACTCGCTGATAGCGGGAGGTGGTACAGATACGCAGTATTTT	CASSYSLIAGGGTDTQYF
NA	TRBV12-3/TRBV12-4	15	TRBD2	TRBJ2-1	TGTGCCAGCAGGTTAGCGGGAGGGCTATACAATGAGCAGTTCTTC	CASRLAGGLYNEQFF